What follows is one TCR beta chain and its context. V lost 6 bases and J 4 bases, leaving 13 bases between the germline ends. Germline V lookup: CDR1 SGHRS, CDR2 YFSETQ. The CDR3 is made up of 13 amino acids. This specimen belongs to a study of shared clonotypes between healthy human individuals. The wider study: Donors had three CD4 naive, three CD4 memory, two CD8 naive and one CD8 memory plate apiece.

The protocol was immunoSEQ multiplex PCR, while the TCRdb copy is restricted to in-frame clones and leaves out a portion. The sample records about 960,000 clones, around three quarters being singletons. The V gene is TRBV5-1, the J gene TRBJ1-2; perhaps TRBD1 as D (6 bases). Material: memory CD4+ T cells sorted from blood. Stated subset: CD45RA-negative fraction. The TCR was taken from a young man in good health. CDR3 coding DNA: TGCGCCAGCACCGAGACAGGAAGCTATGGCTACACCTTC. Translating it yields CASTETGSYGYTF.